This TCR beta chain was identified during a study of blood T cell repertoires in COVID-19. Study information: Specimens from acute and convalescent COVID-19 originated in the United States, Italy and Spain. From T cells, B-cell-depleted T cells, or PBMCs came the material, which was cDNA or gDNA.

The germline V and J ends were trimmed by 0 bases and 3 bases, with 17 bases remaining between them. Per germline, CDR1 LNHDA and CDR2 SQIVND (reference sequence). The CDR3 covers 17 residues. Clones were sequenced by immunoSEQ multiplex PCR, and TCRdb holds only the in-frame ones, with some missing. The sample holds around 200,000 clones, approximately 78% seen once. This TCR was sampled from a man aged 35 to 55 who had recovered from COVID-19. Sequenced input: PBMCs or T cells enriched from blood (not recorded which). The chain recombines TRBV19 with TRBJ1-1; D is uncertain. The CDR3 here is CASSIDNPGLVYTEAFF. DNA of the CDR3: TGTGCCAGTAGTATAGATAATCCAGGCTTGGTCTACACTGAAGCTTTCTTT.